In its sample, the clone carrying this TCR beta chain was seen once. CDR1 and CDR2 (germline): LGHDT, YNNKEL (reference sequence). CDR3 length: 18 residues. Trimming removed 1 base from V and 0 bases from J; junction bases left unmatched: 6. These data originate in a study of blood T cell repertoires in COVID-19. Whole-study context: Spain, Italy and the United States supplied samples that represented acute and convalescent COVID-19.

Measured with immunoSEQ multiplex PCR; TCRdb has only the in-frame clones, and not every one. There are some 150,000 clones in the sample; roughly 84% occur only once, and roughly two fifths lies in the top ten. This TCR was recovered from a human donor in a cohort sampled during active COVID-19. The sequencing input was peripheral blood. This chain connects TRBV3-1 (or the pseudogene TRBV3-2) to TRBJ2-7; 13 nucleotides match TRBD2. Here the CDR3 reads CASSQALAGGSSSYEQYF. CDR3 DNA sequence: TGTGCCAGCAGCCAAGCACTAGCGGGGGGGTCTAGCTCCTACGAGCAGTACTTC.